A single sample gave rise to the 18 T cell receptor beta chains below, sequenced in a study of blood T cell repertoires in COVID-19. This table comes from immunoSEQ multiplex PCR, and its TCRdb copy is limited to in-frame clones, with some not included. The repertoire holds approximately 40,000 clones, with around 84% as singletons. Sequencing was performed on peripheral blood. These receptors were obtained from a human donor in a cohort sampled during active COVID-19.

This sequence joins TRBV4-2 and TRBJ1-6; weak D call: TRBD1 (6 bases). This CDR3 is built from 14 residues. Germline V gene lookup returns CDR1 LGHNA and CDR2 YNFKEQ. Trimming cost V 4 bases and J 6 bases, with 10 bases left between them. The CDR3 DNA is TGTGCCAGCAGCCCATTCAGGGGTAATTCACCCCTCCACTTT. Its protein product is CASSPFRGNSPLHF.

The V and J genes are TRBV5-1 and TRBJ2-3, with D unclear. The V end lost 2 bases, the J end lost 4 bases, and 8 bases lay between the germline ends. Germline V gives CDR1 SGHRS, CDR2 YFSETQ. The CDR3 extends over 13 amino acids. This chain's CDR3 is CASSFVSSDTQYF. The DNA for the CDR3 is TGCGCCAGCAGCTTCGTTAGTTCAGATACGCAGTATTTT.

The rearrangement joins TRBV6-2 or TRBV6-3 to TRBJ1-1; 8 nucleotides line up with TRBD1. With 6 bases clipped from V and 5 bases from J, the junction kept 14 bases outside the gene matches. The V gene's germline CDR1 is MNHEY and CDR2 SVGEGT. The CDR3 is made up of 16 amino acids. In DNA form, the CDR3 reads TGTGCCAGCAGACCTTTCTCGGACAGGGCTGGTACTGAAGCTTTCTTT. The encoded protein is CASRPFSDRAGTEAFF.

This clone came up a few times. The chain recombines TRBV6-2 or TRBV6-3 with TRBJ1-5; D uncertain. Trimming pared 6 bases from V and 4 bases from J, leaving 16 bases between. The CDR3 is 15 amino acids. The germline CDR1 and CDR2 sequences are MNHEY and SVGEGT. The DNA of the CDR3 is TGTGCCAGCAGCCCTTTCGGGAGGGAGAATCAGCCCCAGCATTTT. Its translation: CASSPFGRENQPQHF.

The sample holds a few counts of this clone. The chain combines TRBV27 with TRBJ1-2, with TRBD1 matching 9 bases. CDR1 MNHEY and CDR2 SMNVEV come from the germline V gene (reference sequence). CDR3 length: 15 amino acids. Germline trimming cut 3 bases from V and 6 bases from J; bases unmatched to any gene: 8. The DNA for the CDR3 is TGTGCCAGCAGTTTTTTCCCTAGGGACAGGGATGGCTACACCTTC. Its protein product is CASSFFPRDRDGYTF.

Written as DNA, the CDR3 is TGCGCCAGCAACCTTGGGACTAGCGGGGGCCCCATCCGCACAGATACGCAGTATTTT. It encodes CASNLGTSGGPIRTDTQYF. This chain connects TRBV5-1 to TRBJ2-3; the match to TRBD2 covers 14 bases. This CDR3 is 19 amino acids long. V shed 6 bases, J shed 1 base, and the junction held 13 bases outside the gene matches. Germline loops: CDR1 SGHRS, CDR2 YFSETQ.

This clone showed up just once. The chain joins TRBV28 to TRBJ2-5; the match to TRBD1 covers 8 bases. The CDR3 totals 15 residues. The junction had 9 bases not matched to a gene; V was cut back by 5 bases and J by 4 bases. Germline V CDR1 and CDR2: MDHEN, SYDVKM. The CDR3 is CASSNGQGNAETQYF. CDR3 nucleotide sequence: TGTGCCAGCAGTAACGGACAGGGTAACGCAGAGACCCAGTACTTC.

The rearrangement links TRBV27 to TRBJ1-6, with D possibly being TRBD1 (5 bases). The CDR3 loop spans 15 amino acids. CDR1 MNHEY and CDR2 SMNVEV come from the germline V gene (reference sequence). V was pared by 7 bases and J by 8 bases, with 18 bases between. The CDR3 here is CASMKDQGPYSPLHF. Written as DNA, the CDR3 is TGTGCCAGCATGAAAGATCAGGGCCCCTATTCACCCCTCCACTTT.

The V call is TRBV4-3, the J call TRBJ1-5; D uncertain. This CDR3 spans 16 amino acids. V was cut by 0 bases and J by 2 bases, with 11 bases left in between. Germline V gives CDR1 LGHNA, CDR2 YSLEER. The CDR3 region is CASSQDEGSGNQPQHF. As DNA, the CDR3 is TGCGCCAGCAGCCAAGATGAGGGATCCGGCAATCAGCCCCAGCATTTT.

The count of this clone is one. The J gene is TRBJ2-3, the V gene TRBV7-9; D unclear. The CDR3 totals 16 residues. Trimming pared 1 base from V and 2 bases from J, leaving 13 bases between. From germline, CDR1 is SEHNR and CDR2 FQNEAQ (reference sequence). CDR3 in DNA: TGTGCCAGCAGCTTAGAGTCTAGGCACCTCACAGATACGCAGTATTTT. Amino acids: CASSLESRHLTDTQYF. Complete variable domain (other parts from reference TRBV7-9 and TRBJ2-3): DTGVSQNPRHKITKRGQNVTFRCDPISEHNRLYWYRQTLGQGPEFLTYFQNEAQLEKSRLLSDRFSAERPKGSFSTLEIQRTEQGDSAMYLCASSLESRHLTDTQYFGPGTRLTVL.

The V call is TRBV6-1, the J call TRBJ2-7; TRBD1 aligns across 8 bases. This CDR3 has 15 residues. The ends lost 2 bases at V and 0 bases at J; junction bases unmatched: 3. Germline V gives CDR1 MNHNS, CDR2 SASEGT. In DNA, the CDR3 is TGTGCCAGCAGTGAAAGGGACAGGTACTCCTACGAGCAGTACTTC. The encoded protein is CASSERDRYSYEQYF.

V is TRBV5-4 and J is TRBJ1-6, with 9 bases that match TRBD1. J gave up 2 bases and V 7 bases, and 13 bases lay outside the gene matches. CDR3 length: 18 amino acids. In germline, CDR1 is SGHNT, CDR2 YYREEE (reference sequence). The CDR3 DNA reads TGTGCCAGCCACATTACCGACAGGGGGGTCCCCTATAATTCACCCCTCCACTTT. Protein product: CASHITDRGVPYNSPLHF. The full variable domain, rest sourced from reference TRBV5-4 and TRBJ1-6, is ETGVTQSPTHLIKTRGQQVTLRCSSQSGHNTVSWYQQALGQGPQFIFQYYREEENGRGNFPPRFSGLQFPNYSSELNVNALELDDSALYLCASHITDRGVPYNSPLHFGNGTRLTVT.

CDR3 in amino acids: CATSDSARGGEEETQYF. The CDR3 bases are TGTGCCACCAGTGATTCCGCTAGGGGTGGAGAGGAGGAGACCCAGTACTTC. The chain employs TRBV24-1 and TRBJ2-5; weak D call: TRBD1 (5 bases). The V gene's germline CDR1 is KGHDR and CDR2 SFDVKD. The CDR3 has 17 residues. Trimming removed 2 bases at V and 5 bases at J, with 20 bases between.

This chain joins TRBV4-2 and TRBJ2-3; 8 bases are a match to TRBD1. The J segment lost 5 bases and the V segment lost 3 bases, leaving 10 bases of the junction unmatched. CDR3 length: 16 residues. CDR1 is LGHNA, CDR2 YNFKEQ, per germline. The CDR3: CASSQRVTGDEDTQYF. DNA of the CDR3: TGTGCCAGCAGCCAGAGAGTGACAGGGGATGAAGATACGCAGTATTTT.

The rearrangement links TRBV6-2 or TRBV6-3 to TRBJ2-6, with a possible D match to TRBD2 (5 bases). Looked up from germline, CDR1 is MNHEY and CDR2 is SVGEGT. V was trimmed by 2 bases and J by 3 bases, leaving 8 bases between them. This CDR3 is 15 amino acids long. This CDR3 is CASSYEGRGANVLTF. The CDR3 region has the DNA TGTGCCAGCAGTTACGAGGGTCGTGGGGCCAACGTCCTGACTTTC.

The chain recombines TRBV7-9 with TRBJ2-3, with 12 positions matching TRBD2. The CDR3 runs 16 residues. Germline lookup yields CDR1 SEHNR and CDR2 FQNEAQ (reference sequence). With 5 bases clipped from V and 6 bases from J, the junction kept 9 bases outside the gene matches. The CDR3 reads CASSKLAGGGVDTQYF. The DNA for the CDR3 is TGTGCCAGCAGCAAACTAGCGGGGGGCGGGGTGGATACGCAGTATTTT.

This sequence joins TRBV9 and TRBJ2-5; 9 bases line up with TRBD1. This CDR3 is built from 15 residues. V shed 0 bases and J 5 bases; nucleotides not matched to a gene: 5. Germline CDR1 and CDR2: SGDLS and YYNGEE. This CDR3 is CASSVAQGARETQYF. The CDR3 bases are TGTGCCAGCAGCGTAGCACAGGGGGCTCGGGAGACCCAGTACTTC.

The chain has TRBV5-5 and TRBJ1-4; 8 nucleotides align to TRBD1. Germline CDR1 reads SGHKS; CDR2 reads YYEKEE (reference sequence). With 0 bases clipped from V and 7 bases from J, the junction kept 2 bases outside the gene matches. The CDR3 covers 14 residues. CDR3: CASSLGTGSEKLFF. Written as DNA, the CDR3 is TGTGCCAGCAGCTTGGGGACAGGGAGTGAAAAACTGTTTTTT. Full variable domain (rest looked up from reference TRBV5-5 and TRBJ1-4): DAGVTQSPTHLIKTRGQQVTLRCSPISGHKSVSWYQQVLGQGPQFIFQYYEKEERGRGNFPDRFSARQFPNYSSELNVNALLLGDSALYLCASSLGTGSEKLFFGSGTQLSVL.